This paragraph covers one T cell receptor beta chain sequence. As yet, its antigen is unknown. This sample stems from a study of cytomegalovirus exposure and HLA in healthy donors. Study conclusions and caveats: An analysis that was carried out later associated 16,951 TCR beta sequences with HLA alleles at 0.05 false discovery rate. Analysis was carried out at a later point, and it linked a missense DCLRE1C variant to TCR beta V- and J-gene trimming.

Germline V CDR1 and CDR2: SQVTM, ANQGSEA. V lost 1 base and J lost 5; bases outside the gene matches: 6. This CDR3 has 14 residues. The PCR used 60 Vbeta and 13 Jbeta primers. TCRdb's table, derived via immunoSEQ multiplex PCR, lists solely in-frame clones and lacks some. This table holds 150,000 to 200,000 clones, roughly 78% found once. The chain couples TRBV29-1 to TRBJ1-2, with 8 nucleotides matching TRBD1. The receptor was derived from a man aged 40-49 years in good health and CMV-seropositive. Material for sequencing was PBMCs. The chain's CDR3 is CSVEVWQGAYGYTF. The CDR3 coding sequence is TGCAGCGTTGAAGTATGGCAGGGGGCTTATGGCTACACCTTC. The variable domain in full, with the rest retrieved from reference TRBV29-1 and TRBJ1-2, is SAVISQKPSRDICQRGTSLTIQCQVDSQVTMMFWYRQQPGQSLTLIATANQGSEATYESGFVIDKFPISRPNLTFSTLTVSNMSPEDSSIYLCSVEVWQGAYGYTFGSGTRLTVV.